What follows is one T cell receptor (beta chain) and its context. The target antigen is unknown. Amplified material comprised TCR beta CDR3 regions derived from RNA transcripts. The library came from an HTBI-primed first-round RT-PCR and a second-round multiplex PCR. TCRdb called the multiplex PCR reads again in MiXCR, with one record for every CDR3 protein. This table holds some 250,000 distinct CDR3 sequences, around 42% found once. This entry belongs to a study of Graves' ophthalmopathy and Graves' hyperthyroidism. General study points: Both an approximately 71% sensitivity and an approximately 72% specificity characterized the model's predictions of ophthalmopathy progression.

Sequencing was carried out using peripheral blood. The clonotype was recovered from an adult man with Graves' ophthalmopathy.

CDR3: CASSGTGTNEKLFF. The DNA of the CDR3 is TGTGCCAGCAGTGGGACAGGAACTAATGAAAAACTGTTTTTT. The chain carries TRBV6-1 and TRBJ1-4, with 7 bases identical to TRBD1. The CDR3 is 14 residues long. Per germline, CDR1 MNHNS and CDR2 SASEGT. V was pared by 4 bases and J by 1 base, with 0 bases of the junction left unmatched.